The 18 T cell receptor beta chains below all came from one sample that was sequenced in a study of T cell responses to AZD1222 COVID-19 vaccine. Only in-frame clones appear in the TCRdb table, and some are missing; sequencing was by immunoSEQ multiplex PCR. The repertoire holds roughly 140,000 clones, with roughly 88% as singletons. Sequences were derived from peripheral blood, sampled on day 0 of MenACWY control vaccination. Receptors originate from an adult in good health.

The rearrangement uses TRBV30 and TRBJ1-2; 8 bases fit TRBD1. The CDR3 totals 14 residues. V dropped 2 bases and J dropped 5; count of bases not matched to a gene: 7. Germline-derived CDR1 and CDR2 are GTSNPN and SVGIG (reference sequence). Here the CDR3 DNA reads TGTGCCTGGAGTACAGGGGGGATAGGGTATGGCTACACCTTC. It codes for CAWSTGGIGYGYTF.

This clone was counted once. The chain is built from TRBV12-3 or TRBV12-4 and TRBJ1-1; D possibly corresponds to TRBD1 (5 bases). This CDR3 is 13 amino acids long. The V gene lost 3 bases and the J gene lost 3 bases, with 8 bases spanning the gap. The CDR3 sequence: CASSFEGHTEAFF. As DNA, the CDR3 is TGTGCCAGCAGTTTTGAGGGGCACACTGAAGCTTTCTTT.

The chain has TRBV7-9 and TRBJ1-2, with unresolved D. The germline CDR1 and CDR2 sequences are SEHNR and FQNEAQ (reference sequence). This CDR3 contains 12 residues. The V end lost 5 bases, the J end lost 8 bases, and 12 bases lay between the germline ends. CDR3 in amino acids: CASSPDFGGYTF. The CDR3 DNA is TGTGCCAGCAGCCCAGACTTTGGGGGCTACACCTTC.

The chain couples TRBV11-3 to TRBJ1-6; no clear D. The CDR3 sequence is 14 residues long. The germline gives CDR1 SGHNT, CDR2 YENEEA. The V gene lost 1 base and the J gene lost 0 bases, with 1 base spanning the gap. As DNA, the CDR3 is TGTGCCAGCAGCTTAGTCTCCTATAATTCACCCCTCCACTTT. It yields the protein CASSLVSYNSPLHF.

V and J are TRBV7-9 and TRBJ2-3, with 9 positions matching TRBD1. V was pared by 4 bases and J by 0 bases, with 8 bases of the junction left unmatched. Germline CDR1 reads SEHNR; CDR2 reads FQNEAQ (reference sequence). This CDR3 contains 17 residues. In DNA, the CDR3 is TGTGCCAGCAGCTGGAAGCCGGGACAGGGAAGCACAGATACGCAGTATTTT. Amino acids: CASSWKPGQGSTDTQYF.

The gene calls are TRBV20-1 and TRBJ1-1; no firm D call. Germline V gene sequence: CDR1 DFQATT, CDR2 SNEGSKA (reference sequence). CDR3 length: 11 amino acids. The CDR3 reads CSPTMNTEAFF. The CDR3 DNA reads as TGCAGCCCCACGATGAACACTGAAGCTTTCTTT.

V usage is TRBV28 and J usage is TRBJ2-1; 11 nucleotides match TRBD2. Germline CDR1 is MDHEN and CDR2 is SYDVKM. The CDR3 extends over 17 amino acids. Unmatched junction bases numbered 14, after V lost 4 bases and J lost 9 bases. The DNA of the CDR3 is TGTGCCAGCAGTTACCCAGATAGCGGGAGGGCGGGCGGTGAGCAGTTCTTC. This translates into CASSYPDSGRAGGEQFF.

The chain is built from TRBV4-3 and TRBJ1-2; possible D gene TRBD1, 6 bases. CDR3 length: 15 amino acids. V lost 5 bases to trimming and J lost 8 bases, with 21 bases between them. Per germline, CDR1 LGHNA and CDR2 YSLEER. Here the CDR3 DNA reads TGCGCCAGCAGCATGGAGGGGGGGGCGAGTCGAGGCTACACCTTC. This codes for CASSMEGGASRGYTF.

This rearrangement joins TRBV27 to TRBJ2-3, with 7 bases fitting TRBD2. The CDR3 has 14 amino acids. Trimming removed 5 bases from V and 1 base from J; junction bases left unmatched: 3. The germline V gene has CDR1 MNHEY and CDR2 SMNVEV (reference sequence). CDR3 coding DNA: TGTGCCAGCAGTCCCGGACTAGGCACAGATACGCAGTATTTT. Protein sequence: CASSPGLGTDTQYF.

The chain links TRBV19 to TRBJ2-1; 8 nucleotides agree with TRBD2. Germline V CDR1 and CDR2: LNHDA, SQIVND (reference sequence). This CDR3 has 14 residues. V trimming: 7 bases; J trimming: 9 bases; junction bases outside the gene matches: 11. This CDR3 is CASKWGLGRGEQFF. In nucleotides, the CDR3 is TGTGCCAGTAAATGGGGACTAGGGCGAGGTGAGCAGTTCTTC.

The chain has TRBV6-2 or TRBV6-3 and TRBJ2-2; 8 bases are a match to TRBD1. J gave up 8 bases and V 6 bases, and 8 bases lay outside the gene matches. This CDR3 comprises 14 residues. CDR1 is MNHEY and CDR2 is SVGEGT in the germline V gene. The CDR3 sequence is CASSWDRTTGELFF. In DNA, the CDR3 is TGTGCCAGCAGCTGGGACAGGACCACGGGGGAGCTGTTTTTT.

The rearrangement uses TRBV4-2 and TRBJ1-2, with D hard to call. The V gene's germline CDR1 is LGHNA and CDR2 YNFKEQ. CDR3 length: 18 amino acids. Trimming shortened V by 1 base and J by 7 bases, and 25 bases separated the two germline ends. The CDR3 region has the DNA TGTGCCAGCAGCCAAGGAGAAAACGCAGGCGGGTTTTTTCTTGGCTACACCTTC. Translation: CASSQGENAGGFFLGYTF.

J is TRBJ2-1 and V is TRBV6-2 or TRBV6-3; 7 positions agree with TRBD1. Losses at the gene ends were 2 bases for V and 9 bases for J; bases not matched to a gene: 7. The CDR3 loop spans 14 amino acids. Germline loops: CDR1 MNHEY, CDR2 SVGEGT. The CDR3 coding sequence is TGTGCCAGCAGTTACGCCGAGGGGGCCTTTGAGCAGTTCTTC. The encoded protein is CASSYAEGAFEQFF.

The genes are TRBV4-2 and TRBJ1-2; D may be TRBD1 (5 bases). The V gene lost 1 base and the J gene lost 3 bases, with 15 bases spanning the gap. The CDR3 length is 16 residues. CDR1 and CDR2 (germline): LGHNA, YNFKEQ. The CDR3 sequence: CASSQVTAGRHYGYTF. CDR3 in DNA: TGTGCCAGCAGCCAAGTGACAGCCGGGCGGCACTATGGCTACACCTTC.

The chain has TRBV7-3 and TRBJ2-2; possibly TRBD1 for D (5 bases). The CDR3 has 16 residues. Per the germline V gene, CDR1 is SGHTA and CDR2 is FQGTGA. Trimming left V 4 bases short and J 0 bases short, with 12 bases between. CDR3 region: CASSSLDSTNTGELFF. As DNA, the CDR3 is TGTGCCAGCAGCTCCCTCGACAGTACGAACACCGGGGAGCTGTTTTTT.

This sequence joins TRBV15 and TRBJ2-3; tentative D call: TRBD1 (5 bases). Trimming removed 2 bases at V and 4 bases at J, with 10 bases between. The length of the CDR3 is 14 residues. Germline-derived CDR1 and CDR2 are LNHNV and YYDKDF (reference sequence). CDR3 loop: CATSRIGVADTQYF. The CDR3 nucleotides are TGTGCCACCAGCAGAATAGGGGTGGCAGATACGCAGTATTTT.

The chain couples TRBV11-2 to TRBJ1-1; 9 nucleotides align to TRBD1. In germline, CDR1 is SGHAT, CDR2 FQNNGV. Trimming removed 1 base from V and 9 bases from J; junction bases left unmatched: 21. The CDR3 is 19 amino acids. The CDR3 spells CASSLVWGPKQGARIQAFF. The CDR3 DNA sequence: TGTGCCAGCAGCTTAGTTTGGGGACCTAAACAGGGGGCGCGTATTCAAGCTTTCTTT.

The gene calls are TRBV6-2 or TRBV6-3 and TRBJ1-2, with 7 positions matching TRBD1. The CDR3 extends over 13 amino acids. CDR1 is MNHEY and CDR2 is SVGEGT in the germline V gene. Germline trimming cut 4 bases from V and 8 bases from J; bases unmatched to any gene: 7. CDR3: CASSSQTGNGYTF. The DNA for the CDR3 is TGTGCCAGCAGTTCCCAGACAGGGAACGGCTACACCTTC.